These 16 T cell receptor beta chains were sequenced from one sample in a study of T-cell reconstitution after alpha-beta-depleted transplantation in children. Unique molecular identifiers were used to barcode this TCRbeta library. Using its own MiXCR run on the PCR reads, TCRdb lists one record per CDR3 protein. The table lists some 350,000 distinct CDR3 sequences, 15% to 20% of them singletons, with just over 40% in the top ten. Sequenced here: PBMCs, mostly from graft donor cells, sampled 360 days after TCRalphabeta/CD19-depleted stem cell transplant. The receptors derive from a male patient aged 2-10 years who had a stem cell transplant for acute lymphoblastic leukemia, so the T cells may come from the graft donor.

The DNA of the CDR3 is TGCGCCAGCAGTAGGGGAATCCTCTACGAGCAGTACTTC. This gives the protein CASSRGILYEQYF. This chain connects TRBV5-1 to TRBJ2-7; D is possibly TRBD1 (5 bases). The CDR3 has 13 amino acids. CDR1 and CDR2 from the germline V gene are SGHRS and YFSETQ. Trimming cost V 5 bases and J 3 bases, with 12 bases left between them.

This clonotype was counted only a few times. The CDR3 spells CSAKYEGGGQYEQFF. CDR3 DNA: TGCAGTGCTAAGTACGAGGGAGGTGGGCAATATGAGCAGTTCTTC. The rearrangement joins TRBV20-1 to TRBJ2-1, with D perhaps matching TRBD2 (6 bases). Trimming cost V 4 bases and J 8 bases, with 21 bases left between them. The V gene's germline CDR1 is DFQATT and CDR2 SNEGSKA (reference sequence). The CDR3 has 15 amino acids.

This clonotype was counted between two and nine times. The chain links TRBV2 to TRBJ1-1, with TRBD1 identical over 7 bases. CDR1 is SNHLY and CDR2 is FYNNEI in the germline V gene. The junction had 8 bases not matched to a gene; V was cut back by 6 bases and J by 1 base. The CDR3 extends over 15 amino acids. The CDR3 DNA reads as TGTGCCAGCAGAGATCCGACAGGGTGGAACACTGAAGCTTTCTTT. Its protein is CASRDPTGWNTEAFF.

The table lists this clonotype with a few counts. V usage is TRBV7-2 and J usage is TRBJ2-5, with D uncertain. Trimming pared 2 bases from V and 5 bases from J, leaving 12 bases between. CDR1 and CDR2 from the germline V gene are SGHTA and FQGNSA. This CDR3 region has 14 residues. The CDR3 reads CASSLLEWSETQYF. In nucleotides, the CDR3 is TGTGCCAGCAGCTTACTAGAATGGTCGGAGACCCAGTACTTC.

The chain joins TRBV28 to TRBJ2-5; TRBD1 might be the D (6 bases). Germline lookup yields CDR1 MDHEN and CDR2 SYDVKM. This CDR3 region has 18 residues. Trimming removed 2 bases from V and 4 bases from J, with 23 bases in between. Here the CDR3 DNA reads TGTGCCAGCAGTTTAGGAATTCGGGTTGGGGGCACCGGAGAGACCCAGTACTTC. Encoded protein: CASSLGIRVGGTGETQYF.

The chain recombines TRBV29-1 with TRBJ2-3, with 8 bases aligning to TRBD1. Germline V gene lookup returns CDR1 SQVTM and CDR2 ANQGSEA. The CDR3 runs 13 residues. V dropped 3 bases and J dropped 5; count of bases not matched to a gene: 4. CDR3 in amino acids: CSVDWTGIDTQYF. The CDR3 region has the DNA TGCAGCGTTGATTGGACAGGGATAGATACGCAGTATTTT.

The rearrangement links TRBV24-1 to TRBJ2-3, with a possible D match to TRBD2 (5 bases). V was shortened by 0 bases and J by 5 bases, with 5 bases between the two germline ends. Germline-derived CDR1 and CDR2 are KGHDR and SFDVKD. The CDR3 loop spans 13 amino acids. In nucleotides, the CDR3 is TGTGCCACCAGTGATTTGCGGGAAGATACGCAGTATTTT. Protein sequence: CATSDLREDTQYF.

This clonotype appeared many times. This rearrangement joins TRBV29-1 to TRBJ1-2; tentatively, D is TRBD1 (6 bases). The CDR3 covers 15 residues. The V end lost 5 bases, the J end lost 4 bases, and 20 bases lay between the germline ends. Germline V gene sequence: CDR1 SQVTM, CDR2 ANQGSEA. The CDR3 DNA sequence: TGCAGCGTTAGACCCTGGGGGGCGCGGGGCTATGGCTACACCTTC. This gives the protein CSVRPWGARGYGYTF. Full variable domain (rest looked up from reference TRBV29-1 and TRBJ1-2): SAVISQKPSRDICQRGTSLTIQCQVDSQVTMMFWYRQQPGQSLTLIATANQGSEATYESGFVIDKFPISRPNLTFSTLTVSNMSPEDSSIYLCSVRPWGARGYGYTFGSGTRLTVV.

CDR3 residues: CAWSVIGGLGPNEQFF. The CDR3 bases are TGTGCCTGGAGTGTCATAGGAGGACTCGGGCCAAATGAGCAGTTCTTC. V gene TRBV30 combines with J gene TRBJ2-1; the D gene is possibly TRBD2 (5 bases). Germline assignment: CDR1 GTSNPN and CDR2 SVGIG (reference sequence). The CDR3 extends over 16 amino acids. V was trimmed by 0 bases and J by 7 bases, leaving 19 bases between them.

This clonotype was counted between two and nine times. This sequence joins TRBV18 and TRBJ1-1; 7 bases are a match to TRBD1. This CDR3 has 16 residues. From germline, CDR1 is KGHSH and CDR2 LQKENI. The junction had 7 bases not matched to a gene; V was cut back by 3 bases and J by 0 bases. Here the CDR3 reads CASSPPTGLLNTEAFF. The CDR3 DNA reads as TGTGCCAGCTCACCTCCGACAGGGCTTCTGAACACTGAAGCTTTCTTT.

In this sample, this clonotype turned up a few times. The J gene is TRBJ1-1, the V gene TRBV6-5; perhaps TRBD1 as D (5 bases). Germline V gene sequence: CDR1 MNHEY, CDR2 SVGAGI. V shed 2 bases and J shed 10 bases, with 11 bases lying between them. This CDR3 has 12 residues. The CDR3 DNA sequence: TGTGCCAGCAGTTACAGGCAGGGAGGAGCTTTCTTT. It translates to CASSYRQGGAFF.

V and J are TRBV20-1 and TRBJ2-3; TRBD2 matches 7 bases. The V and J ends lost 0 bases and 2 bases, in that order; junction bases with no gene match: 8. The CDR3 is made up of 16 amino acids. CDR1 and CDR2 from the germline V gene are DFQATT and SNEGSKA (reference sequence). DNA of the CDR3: TGCAGTGCTAGAGAAGGAGGCGGGAGAGTCACAGATACGCAGTATTTT. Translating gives CSAREGGGRVTDTQYF.

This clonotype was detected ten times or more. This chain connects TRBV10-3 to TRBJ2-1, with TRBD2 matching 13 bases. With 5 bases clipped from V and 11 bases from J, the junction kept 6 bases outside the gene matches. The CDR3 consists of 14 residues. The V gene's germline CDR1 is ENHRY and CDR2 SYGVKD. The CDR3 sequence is CAISPGTSGNQQFF. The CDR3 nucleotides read TGTGCCATCAGTCCCGGGACTAGCGGGAATCAGCAGTTCTTC.

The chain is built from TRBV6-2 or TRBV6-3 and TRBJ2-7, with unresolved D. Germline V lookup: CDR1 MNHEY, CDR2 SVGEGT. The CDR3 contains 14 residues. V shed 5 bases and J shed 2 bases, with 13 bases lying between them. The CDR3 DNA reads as TGTGCCAGCAGTGGCCTTGATATTGCCTACGAGCAGTACTTC. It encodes CASSGLDIAYEQYF.

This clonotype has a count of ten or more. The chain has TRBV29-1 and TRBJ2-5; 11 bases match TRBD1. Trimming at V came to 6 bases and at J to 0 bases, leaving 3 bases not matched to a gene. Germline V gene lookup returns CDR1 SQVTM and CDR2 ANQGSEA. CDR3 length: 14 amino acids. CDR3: CSVEDRGHQETQYF. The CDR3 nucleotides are TGCAGCGTCGAGGACAGGGGGCACCAAGAGACCCAGTACTTC.

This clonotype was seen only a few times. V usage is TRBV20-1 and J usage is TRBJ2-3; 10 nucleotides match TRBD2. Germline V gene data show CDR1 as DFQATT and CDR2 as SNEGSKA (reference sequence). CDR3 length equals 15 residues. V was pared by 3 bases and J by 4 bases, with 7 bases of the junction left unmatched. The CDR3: CSASSSGSWADTQYF. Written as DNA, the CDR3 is TGCAGTGCTAGTTCTAGCGGGAGTTGGGCAGATACGCAGTATTTT.